Below, one T cell receptor beta chain is given with its context. Antigen specificity is unknown. The entry originates in a study of T cells in Graves' hyperthyroidism and ophthalmopathy. The germline CDR1 and CDR2 sequences are SGHTA and FQGNSA. V was clipped by 11 bases and J by 6 bases, with 28 bases between them. CDR3 size: 16 residues. Amplification of TCR beta CDR3 regions was performed using RNA transcripts as template. HTBI primers were the set used in a first-round RT-PCR of the TCR CDR3. TCRdb used MiXCR to reprocess the multiplex PCR reads, holding one entry per CDR3 protein. This table has around 580,000 distinct CDR3 sequences, 46% appearing once. Regarding the study as a whole: The model anticipated ophthalmopathy a median about six months pre-onset. Most clonotypes expanded in the thyroid (above 0.001) were also present in blood.

Criteria for exclusion of patients were uncontrolled infection, other autoimmune disease, pregnancy or lactation. The sample taken for sequencing was peripheral blood or thyroid tissue (not recorded which). The TCR originated in a woman between 18 and 30 years old with Graves' hyperthyroidism. J is TRBJ1-2 and V is TRBV7-2; D is unresolved. The CDR3 here is CAWSAPTRGRVDGYTF. The CDR3 bases are TGTGCCTGGAGTGCCCCCACCCGGGGTAGAGTCGATGGCTACACCTTC.